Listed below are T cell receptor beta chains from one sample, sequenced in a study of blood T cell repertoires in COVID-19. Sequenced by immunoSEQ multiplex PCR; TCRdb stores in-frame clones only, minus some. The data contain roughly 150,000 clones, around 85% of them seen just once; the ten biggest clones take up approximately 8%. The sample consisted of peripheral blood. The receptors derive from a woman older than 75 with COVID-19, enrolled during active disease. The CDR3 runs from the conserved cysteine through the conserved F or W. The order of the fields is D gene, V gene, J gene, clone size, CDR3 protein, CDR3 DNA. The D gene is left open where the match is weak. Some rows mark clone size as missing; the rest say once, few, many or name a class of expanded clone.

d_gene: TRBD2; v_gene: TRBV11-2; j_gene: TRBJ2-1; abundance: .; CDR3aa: CASSLAGRVPHPYNEQFF; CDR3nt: TGTGCCAGCAGCTTAGCCGGGAGGGTACCTCATCCCTACAATGAGCAGTTCTTC
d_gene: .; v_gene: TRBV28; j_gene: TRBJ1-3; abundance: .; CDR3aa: CASSLVMRSGNTIYF; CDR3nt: TGTGCCAGCAGCCTCGTTATGAGATCTGGAAACACCATATATTTT
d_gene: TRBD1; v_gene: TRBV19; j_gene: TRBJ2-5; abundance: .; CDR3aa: CASRTGGSGETQYF; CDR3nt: TGTGCCAGTAGAACAGGGGGTTCGGGAGAGACCCAGTACTTC
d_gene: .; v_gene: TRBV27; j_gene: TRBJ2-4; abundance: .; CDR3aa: CASSLRGQRSIQYF; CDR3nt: TGTGCCAGCAGTTTGCGAGGGCAGAGGAGCATTCAGTACTTC
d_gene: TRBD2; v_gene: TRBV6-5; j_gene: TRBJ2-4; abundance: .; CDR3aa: CASTFSGSAKNIQYF; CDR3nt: TGTGCCAGCACCTTTAGCGGGAGTGCCAAAAACATTCAGTACTTC
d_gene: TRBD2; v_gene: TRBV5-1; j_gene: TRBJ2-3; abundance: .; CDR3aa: CASSLGPSGGPDTQYF; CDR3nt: TGCGCCAGCAGCTTGGGCCCCAGCGGGGGGCCAGATACGCAGTATTTT
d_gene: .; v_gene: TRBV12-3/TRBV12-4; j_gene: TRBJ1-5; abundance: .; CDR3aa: CASSLQFNQPQHF; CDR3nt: TGTGCCAGCAGCTTACAGTTCAATCAGCCCCAGCATTTT
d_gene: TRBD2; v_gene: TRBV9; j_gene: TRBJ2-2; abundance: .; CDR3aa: CASSSRLAGQTGELFF; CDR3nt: TGTGCCAGCAGCTCCCGACTAGCGGGACAGACCGGGGAGCTGTTTTTT
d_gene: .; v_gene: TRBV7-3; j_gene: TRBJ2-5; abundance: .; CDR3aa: CASSLIGGETQYF; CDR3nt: TGTGCCAGCAGCTTAATTGGTGGCGAGACCCAGTACTTC
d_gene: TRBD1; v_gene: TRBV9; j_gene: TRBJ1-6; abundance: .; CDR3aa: CASSRTTGQDNSPLHF; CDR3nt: TGTGCCAGCAGCCGAACGACCGGACAGGATAATTCACCCCTCCACTTT
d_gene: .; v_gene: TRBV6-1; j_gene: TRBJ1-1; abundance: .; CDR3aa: CASSEAYRFNTEAFF; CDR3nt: TGTGCCAGCAGTGAAGCGTACAGGTTCAACACTGAAGCTTTCTTT
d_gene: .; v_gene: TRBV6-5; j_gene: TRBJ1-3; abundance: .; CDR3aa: CASRPGSLGNTIYF; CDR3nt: TGTGCCAGCAGACCCGGTAGTCTTGGAAACACCATATATTTT
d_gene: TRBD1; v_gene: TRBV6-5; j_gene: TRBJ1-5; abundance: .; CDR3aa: CASNRDRVSQPQHF; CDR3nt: TGTGCCAGCAACCGGGACAGGGTGAGTCAGCCCCAGCATTTT
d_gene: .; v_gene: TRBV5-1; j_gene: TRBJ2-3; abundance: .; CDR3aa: CASRQESTDTQYF; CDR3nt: TGCGCCAGTCGACAGGAGAGCACAGATACGCAGTATTTT
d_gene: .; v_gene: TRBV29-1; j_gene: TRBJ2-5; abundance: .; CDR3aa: CSVASQVGETQYF; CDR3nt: TGCAGCGTCGCATCTCAGGTTGGGGAGACCCAGTACTTC
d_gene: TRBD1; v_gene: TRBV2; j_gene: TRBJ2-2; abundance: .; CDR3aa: CASSEGQGGPGELFF; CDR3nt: TGTGCCAGCAGTGAGGGACAGGGAGGGCCCGGGGAGCTGTTTTTT
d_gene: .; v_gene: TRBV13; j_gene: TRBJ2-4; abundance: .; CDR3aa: CASTGIAKNIQYF; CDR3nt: TGTGCCAGCACGGGAATAGCCAAAAACATTCAGTACTTC
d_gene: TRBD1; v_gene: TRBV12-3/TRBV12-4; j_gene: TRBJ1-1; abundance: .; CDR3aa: CASSTSTGGYGFF; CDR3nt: TGTGCCAGCAGCACATCGACAGGGGGTTACGGTTTCTTT
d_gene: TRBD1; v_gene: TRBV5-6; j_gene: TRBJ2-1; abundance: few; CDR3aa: CASSSGQGSNEQFF; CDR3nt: TGTGCCAGCAGCTCGGGACAGGGGAGTAATGAGCAGTTCTTC
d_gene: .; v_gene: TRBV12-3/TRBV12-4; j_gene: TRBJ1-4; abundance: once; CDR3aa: CASSISGEEKLFF; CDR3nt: TGTGCCAGCAGTATCTCGGGGGAAGAAAAACTGTTTTTT
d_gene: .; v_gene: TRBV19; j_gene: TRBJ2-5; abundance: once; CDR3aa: CASRTVGGETQYF; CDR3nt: TGTGCCAGTAGGACAGTGGGAGGAGAGACCCAGTACTTC
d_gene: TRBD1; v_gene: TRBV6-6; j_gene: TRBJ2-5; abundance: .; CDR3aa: CASSTGTGETQYF; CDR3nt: TGTGCCAGCAGTACCGGGACAGGGGAGACCCAGTACTTC
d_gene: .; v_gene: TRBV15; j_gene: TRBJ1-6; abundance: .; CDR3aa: CATSREGVSLHF; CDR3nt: TGTGCCACCAGCAGAGAAGGGGTTTCCCTCCACTTT
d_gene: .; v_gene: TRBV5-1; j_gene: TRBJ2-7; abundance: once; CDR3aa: CASSPTGSLLYEQYF; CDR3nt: TGCGCCAGCAGCCCTACAGGGTCCCTTCTTTACGAGCAGTACTTC
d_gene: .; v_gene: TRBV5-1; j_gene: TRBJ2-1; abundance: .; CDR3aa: CASSLDSSYNEQFF; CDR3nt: TGCGCCAGCAGCCTGGACAGCTCCTACAATGAGCAGTTCTTC
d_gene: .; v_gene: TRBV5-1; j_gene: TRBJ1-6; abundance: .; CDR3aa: CASAPRPGLNSPLHF; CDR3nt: TGCGCCAGCGCCCCACGTCCAGGGTTAAATTCACCCCTCCACTTT
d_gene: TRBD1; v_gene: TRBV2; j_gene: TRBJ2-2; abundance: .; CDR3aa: CASIQDRGATGELFF; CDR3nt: TGTGCCAGCATTCAGGACAGGGGAGCCACCGGGGAGCTGTTTTTT
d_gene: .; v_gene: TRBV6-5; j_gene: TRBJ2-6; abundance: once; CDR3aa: CASSYQNRVGANVLTF; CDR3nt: TGTGCCAGCAGTTACCAAAACAGGGTTGGGGCCAACGTCCTGACTTTC
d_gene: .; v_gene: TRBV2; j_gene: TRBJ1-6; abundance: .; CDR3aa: CASRVDSVNSPLHF; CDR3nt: TGTGCCAGCAGGGTGGACAGTGTCAATTCACCCCTCCACTTT
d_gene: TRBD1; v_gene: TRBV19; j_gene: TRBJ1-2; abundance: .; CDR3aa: CASSPDRGENGYTF; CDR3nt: TGTGCCAGTAGTCCTGACAGGGGCGAGAATGGCTACACCTTC
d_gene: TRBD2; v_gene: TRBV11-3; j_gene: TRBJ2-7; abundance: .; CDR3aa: CASSSGLAVEQYF; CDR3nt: TGTGCCAGCAGCTCTGGACTAGCGGTCGAGCAGTACTTC
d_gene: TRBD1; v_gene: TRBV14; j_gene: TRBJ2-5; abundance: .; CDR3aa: CASSPTGRETQYF; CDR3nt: TGTGCCAGCAGCCCGACAGGGAGAGAGACCCAGTACTTC
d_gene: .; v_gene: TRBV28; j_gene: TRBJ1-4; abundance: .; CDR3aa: CASLRLNEKLFF; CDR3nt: TGTGCCAGCCTTCGACTGAATGAAAAACTGTTTTTT
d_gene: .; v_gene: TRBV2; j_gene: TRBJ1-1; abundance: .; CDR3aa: CASSSGTEAFF; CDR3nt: TGTGCCAGCAGTTCCGGGACAGAAGCTTTCTTT
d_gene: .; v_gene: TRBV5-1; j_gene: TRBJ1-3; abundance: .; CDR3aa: CASPSGEDTIYF; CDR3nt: TGCGCCAGCCCAAGCGGGGAGGACACCATATATTTT
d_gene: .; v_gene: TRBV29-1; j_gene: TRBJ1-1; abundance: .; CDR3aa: CSVFSGIGVTFF; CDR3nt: TGCAGCGTGTTCAGTGGAATCGGGGTGACTTTCTTT
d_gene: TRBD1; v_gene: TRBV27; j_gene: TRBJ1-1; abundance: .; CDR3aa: CASNNRGRSTEAFF; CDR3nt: TGTGCCAGCAATAACAGGGGGCGCTCCACTGAAGCTTTCTTT
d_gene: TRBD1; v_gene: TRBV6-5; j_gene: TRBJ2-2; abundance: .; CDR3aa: CASSPGQVGELFF; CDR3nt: TGTGCCAGCAGCCCCGGACAGGTCGGGGAGCTGTTTTTT
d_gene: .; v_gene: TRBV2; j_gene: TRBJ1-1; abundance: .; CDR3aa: CASAGSSTEAFF; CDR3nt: TGTGCCAGCGCGGGGTCCAGCACTGAAGCTTTCTTT
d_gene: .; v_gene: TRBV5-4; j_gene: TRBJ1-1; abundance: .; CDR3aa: CASSLGPGGPMNTEAFF; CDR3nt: TGTGCCAGCAGCTTGGGACCGGGGGGCCCAATGAACACTGAAGCTTTCTTT
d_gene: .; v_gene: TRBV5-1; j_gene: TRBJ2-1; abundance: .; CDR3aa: CASSLAPGNNEQFF; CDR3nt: TGCGCCAGCAGCTTGGCTCCGGGTAACAATGAGCAGTTCTTC
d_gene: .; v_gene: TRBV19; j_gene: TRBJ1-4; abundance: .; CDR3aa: CASQTVLNEKLFF; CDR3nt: TGTGCCAGCCAGACAGTCTTAAATGAAAAACTGTTTTTT
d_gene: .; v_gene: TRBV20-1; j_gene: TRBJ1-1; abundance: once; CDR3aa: CSARAPPGAFF; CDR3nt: TGCAGTGCTAGAGCCCCGCCAGGGGCTTTCTTT
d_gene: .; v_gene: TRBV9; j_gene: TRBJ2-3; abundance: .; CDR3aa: CASRPGGGGTDTQYF; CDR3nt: TGTGCCAGCAGGCCAGGGGGCGGGGGAACAGATACGCAGTATTTT
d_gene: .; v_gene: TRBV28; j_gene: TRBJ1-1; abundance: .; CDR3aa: CASIRGMNTEAFF; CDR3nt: TGTGCCAGCATCCGGGGGATGAACACTGAAGCTTTCTTT
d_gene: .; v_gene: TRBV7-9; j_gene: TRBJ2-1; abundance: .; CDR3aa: CASSWGPPDNEQFF; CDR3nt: TGTGCCAGCAGCTGGGGCCCGCCCGACAATGAGCAGTTCTTC
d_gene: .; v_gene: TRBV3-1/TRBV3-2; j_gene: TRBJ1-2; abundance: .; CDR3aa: CASSQAGAHTF; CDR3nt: TGTGCCAGCAGCCAAGCAGGGGCGCACACCTTC
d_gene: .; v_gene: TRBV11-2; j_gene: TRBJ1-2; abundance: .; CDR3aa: CASSSDRRGGYTF; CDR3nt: TGTGCCAGCAGCTCCGACAGGCGCGGAGGCTACACCTTC
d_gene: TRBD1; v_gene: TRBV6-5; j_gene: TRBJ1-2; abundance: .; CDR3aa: CAAQRQGAHGYTF; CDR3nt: TGTGCCGCCCAAAGACAGGGGGCCCATGGCTACACCTTC
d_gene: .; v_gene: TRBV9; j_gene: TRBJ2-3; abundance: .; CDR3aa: CASSVSQRISTDTQYF; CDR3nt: TGTGCCAGCAGCGTATCCCAGCGGATTAGCACAGATACGCAGTATTTT
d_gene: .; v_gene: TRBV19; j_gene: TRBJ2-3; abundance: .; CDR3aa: CASSIAAAADTQYF; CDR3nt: TGTGCCAGTAGTATAGCGGCGGCAGCAGATACGCAGTATTTT
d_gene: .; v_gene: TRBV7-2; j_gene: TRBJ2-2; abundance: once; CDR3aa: CASSLRGGTGELFF; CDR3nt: TGTGCCAGCAGCTTGCGGGGCGGCACCGGGGAGCTGTTTTTT
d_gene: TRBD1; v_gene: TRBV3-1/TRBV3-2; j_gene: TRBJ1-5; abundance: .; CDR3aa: CASSQGTGRNQPQHF; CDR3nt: TGTGCCAGCAGCCAAGGGACAGGGCGCAATCAGCCCCAGCATTTT
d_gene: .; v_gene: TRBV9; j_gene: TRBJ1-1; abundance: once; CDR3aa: CASSSGTFTEAFF; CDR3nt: TGTGCCAGCAGCTCCGGGACTTTCACTGAAGCTTTCTTT
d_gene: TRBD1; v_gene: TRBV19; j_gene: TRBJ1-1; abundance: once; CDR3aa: CATRWGQGIMLGAEAFF; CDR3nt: TGTGCCACTAGGTGGGGACAGGGAATTATGTTGGGTGCTGAAGCTTTCTTT
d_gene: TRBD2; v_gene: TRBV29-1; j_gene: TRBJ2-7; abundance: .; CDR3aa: CSVRRGGAGEQYF; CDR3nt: TGCAGCGTACGTCGGGGAGGGGCGGGGGAGCAGTACTTC
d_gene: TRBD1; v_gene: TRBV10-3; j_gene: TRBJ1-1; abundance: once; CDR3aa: CAMGGQGSDTEAFF; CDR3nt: TGTGCCATGGGGGGACAGGGTTCTGACACTGAAGCTTTCTTT
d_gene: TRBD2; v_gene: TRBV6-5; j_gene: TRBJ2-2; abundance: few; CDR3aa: CASRSLAANTGELFF; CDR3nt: TGTGCCAGCAGATCACTAGCGGCGAACACCGGGGAGCTGTTTTTT
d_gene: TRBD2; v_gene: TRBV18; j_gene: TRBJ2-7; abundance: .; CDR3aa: CASSPSGGGYEQYF; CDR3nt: TGTGCCAGCTCACCTTCGGGAGGGGGCTACGAGCAGTACTTC